One and the same sample provided the 18 T cell receptor beta chains below, sequenced in a study of blood T cell repertoires in COVID-19. Sequencing was performed with immunoSEQ multiplex PCR; in TCRdb, only in-frame clones are kept and a portion is missing. This table holds under 500,000 clones, 87% found once. The sequenced material came from PBMCs or T cells enriched from blood (not recorded which). These receptors came from a young woman with acute COVID-19.

This clone has only a few counts. The V call is TRBV6-1, the J call TRBJ1-2, with D unclear. The CDR3 is 15 amino acids. Per germline, CDR1 MNHNS and CDR2 SASEGT. V shed 2 bases and J shed 8 bases, with 18 bases lying between them. The CDR3 nucleotides read TGTGCCAGCAGTGAAAGTCTTCCGGACTTTTACGGCTACACCTTC. This codes for CASSESLPDFYGYTF.

V is TRBV28 and J is TRBJ1-1; D gene ambiguous. The CDR3 is 12 residues long. Per germline, CDR1 MDHEN and CDR2 SYDVKM. V lost 1 base and J 8 bases, leaving 8 bases between the germline ends. The CDR3 here is CASSLYAREAFF. The CDR3 DNA reads as TGTGCCAGCAGTTTATATGCCAGAGAAGCTTTCTTT.

This clone was picked up one time. The chain is built from TRBV7-9 and TRBJ2-7; 10 bases match TRBD2. CDR1 is SEHNR, CDR2 FQNEAQ, per germline (reference sequence). V trimming: 5 bases; J trimming: 3 bases; junction bases outside the gene matches: 7. There are 15 residues in the CDR3. CDR3 nucleotide sequence: TGTGCCAGCAGCCCCCCCCTAGCGGGGGACTACGAGCAGTACTTC. Its translation is CASSPPLAGDYEQYF.

The J gene is TRBJ1-2, the V gene TRBV12-3 or TRBV12-4, with D unclear. Trimming pared 2 bases from V and 2 bases from J, leaving 6 bases between. CDR3 length: 13 residues. For the CDR3, the DNA is TGTGCCAGCAGTTTACACTCCAACTATGGCTACACCTTC. As protein: CASSLHSNYGYTF.

The chain carries TRBV19 and TRBJ1-6, with a tentative D call TRBD1 (5 bases). Germline values: CDR1 LNHDA, CDR2 SQIVND (reference sequence). This CDR3 has 18 residues. With 5 bases removed from V and 0 bases from J, the gap between germline ends came to 17 bases. The CDR3 nucleotides read TGTGCCAGTAGTCCGGGGACTGCAAGGGACTCCTATAATTCACCCCTCCACTTT. It yields the protein CASSPGTARDSYNSPLHF.

The rearrangement joins TRBV10-3 to TRBJ1-5, with D possibly TRBD1 on 6 matching bases. The CDR3 is 13 amino acids. V was cut by 6 bases and J by 6 bases, with 12 bases left in between. Germline V gene lookup returns CDR1 ENHRY and CDR2 SYGVKD. This CDR3 is CAIRGGEGQPQHF. CDR3 sequence (DNA): TGTGCCATCAGAGGGGGAGAGGGTCAGCCCCAGCATTTT.

The V and J genes are TRBV5-4 and TRBJ1-6, with TRBD1 identical over 7 bases. From germline, CDR1 is SGHNT and CDR2 YYREEE (reference sequence). Trimming at V came to 4 bases and at J to 0 bases, leaving 7 bases not matched to a gene. The CDR3 runs to 17 residues. CDR3 sequence (DNA): TGTGCCAGCAGCCGGGACAGACTCAGCTCCTATAATTCACCCCTCCACTTT. It specifies CASSRDRLSSYNSPLHF.

This clone has a handful of counts. This chain connects TRBV9 to TRBJ2-5; weak D call: TRBD2 (7 bases). Trimming took off 3 bases at V and 4 bases at J, with 16 bases between the two ends. The CDR3 extends over 15 amino acids. The V gene's germline CDR1 is SGDLS and CDR2 YYNGEE. As DNA, the CDR3 is TGTGCCAGCAGCGCCCGAGGGGGGGAGGGAGAGACCCAGTACTTC. Protein product: CASSARGGEGETQYF.

This chain uses TRBV5-6 with TRBJ1-3; 9 bases line up with TRBD1. Per the germline V gene, CDR1 is SGHDT and CDR2 is YYEEEE. Trimming removed 3 bases from V and 6 bases from J; junction bases left unmatched: 4. The CDR3 extends over 14 amino acids. The CDR3 bases are TGTGCCAGCAGCTCACAGGGGGCCGAAAACACCATATATTTT. It codes for CASSSQGAENTIYF.

This rearrangement joins TRBV30 to TRBJ1-1; D is undetermined. The ends were cut back, 3 bases at V and 0 bases at J, with 8 bases in the middle. Germline V CDR1 and CDR2: GTSNPN, SVGIG (reference sequence). The CDR3 extends over 13 amino acids. The CDR3 DNA sequence: TGTGCCTGGAGCGGGATCATGAACACTGAAGCTTTCTTT. Protein sequence: CAWSGIMNTEAFF.

The rearrangement links TRBV7-7 to TRBJ2-7, with 14 positions matching TRBD2. The germline CDR1 and CDR2 sequences are SSHAT and FNYEAQ (reference sequence). CDR3 length: 16 amino acids. Losses at the gene ends were 5 bases for V and 4 bases for J; bases not matched to a gene: 7. The CDR3 region has the DNA TGTGCCAGCAGCCCTGGACTAGCGGGAGGTGGTTACGAGCAGTACTTC. Its protein product is CASSPGLAGGGYEQYF. Based on the CDR3 plus reference TRBV7-7 and TRBJ2-7, the full variable domain is GAGVSQSPRYKVTKRGQDVTLRCDPISSHATLYWYQQALGQGPEFLTYFNYEAQPDKSGLPSDRFSAERPEGSISTLTIQRTEQRDSAMYRCASSPGLAGGGYEQYFGPGTRLTVT.

The chain is built from TRBV9 and TRBJ2-1, with 9 bases identical to TRBD2. Germline CDR1 is SGDLS and CDR2 is YYNGEE. The CDR3 is 17 amino acids. Trimming at V came to 0 bases and at J to 4 bases, leaving 8 bases not matched to a gene. CDR3 sequence: CASSVEVGTSFYNEQFF. CDR3 nucleotides: TGTGCCAGCAGCGTAGAAGTAGGGACTAGCTTTTACAATGAGCAGTTCTTC. Combining the CDR3 with reference TRBV9 and TRBJ2-1 gives the whole variable domain DSGVTQTPKHLITATGQRVTLRCSPRSGDLSVYWYQQSLDQGLQFLIQYYNGEERAKGNILERFSAQQFPDLHSELNLSSLELGDSALYFCASSVEVGTSFYNEQFFGPGTRLTVL.

V gene TRBV6-4 combines with J gene TRBJ1-2; perhaps TRBD1 as D (6 bases). The CDR3 contains 15 residues. Germline-derived CDR1 and CDR2 are MRHNA and SNTAGT. V dropped 3 bases and J dropped 8 bases, with 19 bases sitting between them. CDR3 loop: CASSELPDRSFGYTF. CDR3 DNA sequence: TGTGCCAGCAGTGAATTACCCGACAGGTCTTTCGGCTACACCTTC.

The chain uses TRBV7-3 and TRBJ2-3; D is uncertain. Germline lookup yields CDR1 SGHTA and CDR2 FQGTGA. With 5 bases removed from V and 0 bases from J, the gap between germline ends came to 12 bases. The CDR3 runs 15 residues. The CDR3 DNA reads as TGTGCCAGCAGCCTAGGATTCACTAGCACAGATACGCAGTATTTT. Its translation: CASSLGFTSTDTQYF.

The chain links TRBV18 to TRBJ2-3, with 7 bases identical to TRBD1. The V gene's germline CDR1 is KGHSH and CDR2 LQKENI. J lost 2 bases, V lost 4 bases, and 3 bases had no gene match. The CDR3 totals 14 residues. The DNA of the CDR3 is TGTGCCAGCTCACTGGGGACAGCCACAGATACGCAGTATTTT. Its translation is CASSLGTATDTQYF.

This chain links TRBV7-8 with TRBJ2-7, with unresolved D. Trimming removed 0 bases at V and 2 bases at J, with 5 bases between. The CDR3 is made up of 13 amino acids. Germline CDR1 SGHVS, CDR2 FQNEAQ. The CDR3 reads CASSLAFTYEQYF. CDR3 nucleotide sequence: TGTGCCAGCAGCTTAGCTTTTACCTACGAGCAGTACTTC.

This chain uses TRBV19 with TRBJ1-5; 7 bases agree with TRBD1. V shed 7 bases and J 3 bases; nucleotides not matched to a gene: 6. CDR1 is LNHDA, CDR2 SQIVND, per germline (reference sequence). The CDR3 length is 14 residues. The CDR3 DNA follows: TGTGCCAGTACAACAGGGGACTCCAATCAGCCCCAGCATTTT. It encodes CASTTGDSNQPQHF.

The rearrangement links TRBV4-1 to TRBJ2-2; 8 positions agree with TRBD1. J was trimmed by 7 bases and V by 4 bases; bases with no gene match: 8. This CDR3 spans 15 amino acids. Germline V gene data show CDR1 as MGHRA and CDR2 as YSYEKL. CDR3 coding DNA: TGCGCCAGCAGCCCCGGGCAGGGGGCGATCGGGGAGCTGTTTTTT. Protein product: CASSPGQGAIGELFF.